This TCR beta chain was identified during a study of blood T cells in healthy people across ages. Study-level findings and limits: Among long-lived donors, naive CD4+ cells were more numerous and diversity higher than in aged donors. A roughly linear age-dependent decrease characterized TCR beta diversity per million T cells.

The CDR3 totals 15 residues. Germline CDR1 SGHRS, CDR2 YFSETQ. J gave up 4 bases and V 4 bases, and 8 bases lay outside the gene matches. For the second PCR, which ran for about 6 to 11 cycles, a sample-barcoded 5' primer and a J-beta primer mix were used. One entry per CDR3 protein, called by TCRdb with MiXCR from the 5' RACE reads. The sample carries about 1,500,000 distinct CDR3 sequences, around two fifths recorded once. Per-sample yields of isolated PBMCs were at least 7 million. RNA extraction gave at least 6 micrograms of total RNA per sample. This clonotype has a handful of counts. Its specificity is not known.

This TCR was sampled from a woman under 30 in good health. Sequencing was carried out using blood. The chain recombines TRBV5-1 with TRBJ2-3; 8 nucleotides align to TRBD1. DNA for the CDR3: TGCGCCAGCAGCCAGACAGGGGTGATAGCAGATACGCAGTATTTT. Residues: CASSQTGVIADTQYF.